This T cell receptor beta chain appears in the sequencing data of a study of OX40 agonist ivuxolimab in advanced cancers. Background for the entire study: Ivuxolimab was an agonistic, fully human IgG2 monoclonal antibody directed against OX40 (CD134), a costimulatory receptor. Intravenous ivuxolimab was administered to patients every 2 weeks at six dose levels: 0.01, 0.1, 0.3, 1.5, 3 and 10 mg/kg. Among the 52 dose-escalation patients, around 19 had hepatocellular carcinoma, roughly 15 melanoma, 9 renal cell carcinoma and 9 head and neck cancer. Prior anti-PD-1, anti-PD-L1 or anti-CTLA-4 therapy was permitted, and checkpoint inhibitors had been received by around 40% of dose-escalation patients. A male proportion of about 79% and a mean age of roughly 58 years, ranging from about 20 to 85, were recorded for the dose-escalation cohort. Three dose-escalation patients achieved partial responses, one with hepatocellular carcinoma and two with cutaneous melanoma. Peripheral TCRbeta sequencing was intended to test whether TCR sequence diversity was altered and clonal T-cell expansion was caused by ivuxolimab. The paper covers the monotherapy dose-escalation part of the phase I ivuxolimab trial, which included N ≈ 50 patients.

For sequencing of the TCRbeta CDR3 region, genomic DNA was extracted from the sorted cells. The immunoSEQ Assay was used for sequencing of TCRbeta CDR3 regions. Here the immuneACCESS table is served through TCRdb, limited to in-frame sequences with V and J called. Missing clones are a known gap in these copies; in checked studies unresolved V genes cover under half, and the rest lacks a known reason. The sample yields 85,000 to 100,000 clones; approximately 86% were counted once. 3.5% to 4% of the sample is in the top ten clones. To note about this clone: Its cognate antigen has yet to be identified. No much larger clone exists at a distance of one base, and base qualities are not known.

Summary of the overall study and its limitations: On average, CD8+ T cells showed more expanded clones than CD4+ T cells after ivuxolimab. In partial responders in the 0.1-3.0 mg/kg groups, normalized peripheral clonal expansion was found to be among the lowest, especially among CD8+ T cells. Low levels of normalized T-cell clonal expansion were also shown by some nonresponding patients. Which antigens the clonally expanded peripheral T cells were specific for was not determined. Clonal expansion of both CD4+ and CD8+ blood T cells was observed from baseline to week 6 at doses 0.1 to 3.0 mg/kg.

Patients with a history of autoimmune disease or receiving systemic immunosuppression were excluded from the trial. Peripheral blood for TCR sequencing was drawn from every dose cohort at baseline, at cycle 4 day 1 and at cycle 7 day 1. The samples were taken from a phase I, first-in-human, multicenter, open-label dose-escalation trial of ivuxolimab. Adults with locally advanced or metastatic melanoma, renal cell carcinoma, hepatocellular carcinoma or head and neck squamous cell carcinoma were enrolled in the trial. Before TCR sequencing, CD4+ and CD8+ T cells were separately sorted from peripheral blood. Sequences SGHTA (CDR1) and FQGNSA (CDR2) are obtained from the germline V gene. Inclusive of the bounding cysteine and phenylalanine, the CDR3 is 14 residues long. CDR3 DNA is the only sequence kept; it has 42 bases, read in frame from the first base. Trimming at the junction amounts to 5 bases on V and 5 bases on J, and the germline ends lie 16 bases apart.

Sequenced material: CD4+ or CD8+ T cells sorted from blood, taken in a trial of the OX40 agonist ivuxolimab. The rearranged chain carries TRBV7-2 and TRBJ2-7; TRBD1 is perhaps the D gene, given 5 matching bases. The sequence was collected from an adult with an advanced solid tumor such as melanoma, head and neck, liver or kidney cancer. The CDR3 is CASSPSGRVHEQYF. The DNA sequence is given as TGTGCCAGCAGCCCCTCGGGCAGGGTCCACGAGCAGTACTTC.